This T cell receptor (beta chain) is from a study of vaccination effects on CD4 cells after COVID-19. Study results and caveats: Researchers report that only 1 of 255 vaccine-induced clones in healthy vaccinees cross-reacted with common cold coronaviruses. Clones arising from infection and from vaccination showed marked clonal contraction late after vaccination. Convalescent patients were scarce, and early post-infection timepoints were absent.

ViraFEST assay sequencing came after antigen-specific CD4+ T cells were expanded with viral peptide pools. Researchers isolated CD4+ T cells once approximately eleven days of culture had elapsed. Vaccine recipients lacked prior SARS-CoV-2 infection and had negative nucleocapsid antibodies. This clone came up a few times. The antigen remains unidentified. Generated by immunoSEQ multiplex PCR, the TCRdb table keeps only in-frame clones and is missing some. The sample includes some 41,000 clones, approximately 68% of them seen just once. The TCR originated in a human donor who received a COVID-19 vaccine. Sequenced material: CD4+ T cells from PBMCs cultured with HCoV-OC43 spike peptides, taken before COVID-19 vaccination. The subset is: HCoV-OC43 spike overlapping peptide pool stimulation.

DNA of the CDR3: TGTGCCAGTAGTATTAGTATCGTCACTGAAGCTTTCTTT. This encodes CASSISIVTEAFF. This chain connects TRBV19 to TRBJ1-1; no firm D call. Trimming removed 3 bases from V and 4 bases from J, with 9 bases in between. The germline V gene has CDR1 LNHDA and CDR2 SQIVND (reference sequence). The CDR3 runs 13 residues. The whole variable domain, remainder taken from reference TRBV19 and TRBJ1-1, is DGGITQSPKYLFRKEGQNVTLSCEQNLNHDAMYWYRQDPGQGLRLIYYSQIVNDFQKGDIAEGYSVSREKKESFPLTVTSAQKNPTAFYLCASSISIVTEAFFGQGTRLTVV.